What follows is one T cell receptor beta chain and its context. The record originates from a study of T cells after posttransplantation cyclophosphamide. Using immunoSEQ multiplex PCR, the repertoire was profiled, and TCRdb retains in-frame clones only, with some absent. The repertoire consists of 36,000 or so clones, none detected only once. In germline, CDR1 is SEHNR, CDR2 FQNEAQ (reference sequence). The V and J ends lost 3 bases and 9 bases, in that order; junction bases with no gene match: 9. The CDR3 runs to 15 residues. The TCR sequence derives from a girl between 10 and 17 years old in good health, CMV-negative, and a related stem cell transplant donor. The chain recombines TRBV7-9 with TRBJ2-1, with 9 bases fitting TRBD2. The sequenced sample consisted of PBMCs. The CDR3: CASSFLASGEGEQFF. The CDR3 DNA reads as TGTGCCAGCAGCTTTCTGGCTAGCGGGGAAGGTGAGCAGTTCTTC.